This T cell receptor beta chain originates from a study of T-cell memory formation after mild COVID-19. The CDR3 spans 15 residues. Germline V gene data show CDR1 as SGHTA and CDR2 as FQGTGA. The ends were cut back, 5 bases at V and 4 bases at J, with 15 bases in the middle. TCRdb redid the calling of the 5' RACE reads with MiXCR, one entry per CDR3 protein. The data hold 70,000 to 100,000 distinct CDR3 sequences, with 10% to 15% observed a single time. Sequenced material: PBMCs or a T cell subset sorted from them (not recorded which). The V and J genes are TRBV7-3 and TRBJ2-1, with D maybe TRBD1 (6 bases). The clonotype originates from an adult woman who had mild COVID-19 (a few samples of this study predate the infection). Cell type and time point are not known. The CDR3 nucleotides read TGTGCCAGCAGCCCCTTGGGGGCAATGTACAATGAGCAGTTCTTC. It codes for CASSPLGAMYNEQFF.